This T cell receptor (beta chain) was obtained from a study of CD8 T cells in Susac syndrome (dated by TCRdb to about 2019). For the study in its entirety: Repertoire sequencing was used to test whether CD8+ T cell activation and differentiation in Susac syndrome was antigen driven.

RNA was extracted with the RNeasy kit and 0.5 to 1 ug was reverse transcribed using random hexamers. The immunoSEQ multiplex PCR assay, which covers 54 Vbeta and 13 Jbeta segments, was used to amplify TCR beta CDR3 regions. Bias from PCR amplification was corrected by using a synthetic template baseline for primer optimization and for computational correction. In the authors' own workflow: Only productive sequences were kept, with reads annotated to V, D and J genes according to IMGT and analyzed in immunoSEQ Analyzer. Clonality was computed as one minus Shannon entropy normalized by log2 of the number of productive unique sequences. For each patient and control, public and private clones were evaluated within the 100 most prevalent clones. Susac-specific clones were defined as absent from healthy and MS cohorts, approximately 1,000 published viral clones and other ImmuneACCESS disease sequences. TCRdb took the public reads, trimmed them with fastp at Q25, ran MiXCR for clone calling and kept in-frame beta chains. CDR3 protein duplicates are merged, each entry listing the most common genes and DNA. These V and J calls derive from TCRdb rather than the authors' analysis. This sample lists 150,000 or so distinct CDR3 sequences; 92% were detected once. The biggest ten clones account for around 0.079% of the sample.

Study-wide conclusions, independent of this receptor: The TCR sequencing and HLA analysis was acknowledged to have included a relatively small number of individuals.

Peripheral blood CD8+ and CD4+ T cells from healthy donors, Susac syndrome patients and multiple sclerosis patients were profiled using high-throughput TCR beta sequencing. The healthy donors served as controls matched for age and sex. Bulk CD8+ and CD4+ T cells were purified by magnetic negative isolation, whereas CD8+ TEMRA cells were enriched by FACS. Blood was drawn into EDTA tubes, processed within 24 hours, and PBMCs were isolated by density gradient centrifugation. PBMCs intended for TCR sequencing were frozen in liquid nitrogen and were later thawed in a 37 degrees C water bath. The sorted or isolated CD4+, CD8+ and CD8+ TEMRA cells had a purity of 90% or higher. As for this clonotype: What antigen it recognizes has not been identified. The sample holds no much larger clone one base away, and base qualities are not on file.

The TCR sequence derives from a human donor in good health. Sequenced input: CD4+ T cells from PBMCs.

CDR3 loop: CASSPLAGEDEQYF. The bases are TGTGCCAGCAGCCCCCTGGCGGGAGAGGACGAGCAGTACTTC. The chain joins TRBV6-5 to TRBJ2-7, with 7 junctional bases fitting TRBD2. Relative to germline, V is missing 6 bases and J is missing 5 bases, with 10 bases of the junction outside any gene match. Taken from the germline V gene, the CDR1 and CDR2 loops are MNHEY and SVGAGI. Counted from cysteine to phenylalanine, this CDR3 has 14 amino acids. Only the CDR3 DNA stays, 42 bases, in frame from base 1.